This T cell receptor beta chain came from a study of molecular identifiers for immune sequencing clone quantification. Overall study: Within a replicate experiment, RNA obtained from either approximately 22,000 or 94,000 naive CD8 cells was divided into five aliquots, and four of those aliquots were then sequenced. General study results and limits: Sizes of highly expanded clones could be underestimated through identical TCRs sharing a barcode. Clonotypes topping 20 RNA copies carried over 98% of effector molecules but under 1% of naive ones.

This clonotype was seen a few times. Its target is not known. From the PCR reads, TCRdb called clonotypes with MiXCR, one entry per CDR3 protein. The sample holds about 63,000 distinct CDR3 sequences, 15% to 20% seen once. Researchers sorted naive CD8 T cells as cells that were CD8+CD4-CCR7+CD45RA+. Sequenced sample: naive CD8+ T cells from blood, with Jurkat cell RNA spiked in. Documented subset: FACS-sorted CD8+CD4-CCR7+CD45RA+ naive T cells. This sequence was found in a human donor in good health. Some libraries in this study had Jurkat cell RNA spiked in.

CDR3: CSAKTGNLVYNSPLHF. The DNA for the CDR3 is TGCAGTGCCAAAACAGGGAATCTCGTCTATAATTCACCCCTCCACTTT. The chain joins TRBV20-1 to TRBJ1-6; D may be TRBD1 (6 bases). Germline CDR1 and CDR2: DFQATT and SNEGSKA (reference sequence). V lost 6 bases and J lost 3, with 18 bases in between. The CDR3 runs 16 residues.